The rows below give T cell receptor beta chains drawn from one sample of a study of T cells after yellow fever vaccination. TCRdb reprocessed the 5' RACE reads via MiXCR and lists one record per CDR3 protein. This sample has 350,000 to 550,000 distinct CDR3 sequences, with 18% found just once. Here the sequenced sample was PBMCs, taken before the yellow fever booster vaccination. The receptor set was obtained from a man aged 18-30 years who received the YFV17D yellow fever vaccine. Both conserved end residues are part of each CDR3. A D gene is named only where the DNA matches it firmly. Only some rows state a clone size, as once, few, many or a class for expanded clones.

d_gene: TRBD2
j_gene: TRBJ2-5
v_gene: TRBV5-1
abundance: few
CDR3nt: TGCGCCAGCAGCTCATTACCGACTAGCTCTGAGACCCAGTACTTC
CDR3aa: CASSSLPTSSETQYF

d_gene: TRBD1
j_gene: TRBJ1-5
v_gene: TRBV19
abundance: NA
CDR3nt: TGTGCCAGTAGTACGTTCTACGGGACAGATTTCGCCCAGCATTTT
CDR3aa: CASSTFYGTDFAQHF

d_gene: NA
j_gene: TRBJ1-2
v_gene: TRBV5-4
abundance: few
CDR3nt: TGTGCCAGCAGCTTGATCTCCGACGGGAGCTATGGCTACACCTTC
CDR3aa: CASSLISDGSYGYTF

d_gene: NA
j_gene: TRBJ2-1
v_gene: TRBV19
abundance: NA
CDR3nt: TGTGCCAGTAGTACCGCGGGACTGTCAGAGCAGTTCTTC
CDR3aa: CASSTAGLSEQFF

d_gene: NA
j_gene: TRBJ1-4
v_gene: TRBV14
abundance: few
CDR3nt: TGTGCCAGCAGCCGAAACTTGGAAAAACTGTTTTTT
CDR3aa: CASSRNLEKLFF

d_gene: TRBD1
j_gene: TRBJ1-5
v_gene: TRBV2
abundance: NA
CDR3nt: TGTGCCAGCAAGGAGGAGACAGGGGAAAATCAGCCCCAGCATTTT
CDR3aa: CASKEETGENQPQHF

d_gene: TRBD1
j_gene: TRBJ2-7
v_gene: TRBV3-1
abundance: NA
CDR3nt: TGTGCCAGCAAATTTGGACAGGGCAACGAGCAGTACTTC
CDR3aa: CASKFGQGNEQYF

d_gene: NA
j_gene: TRBJ2-3
v_gene: TRBV6-5
abundance: few
CDR3nt: TGTGCCAGCAGTTACCACCGTCAGGAGGCGCAGTATTTT
CDR3aa: CASSYHRQEAQYF

d_gene: NA
j_gene: TRBJ1-2
v_gene: TRBV7-2
abundance: NA
CDR3nt: TGTGCCAGCAGCGGATACTATGGCTACACCTTC
CDR3aa: CASSGYYGYTF

d_gene: TRBD1
j_gene: TRBJ1-1
v_gene: TRBV20-1
abundance: many
CDR3nt: TGCAGTCCCTCGACAGGGTCGAACACTGAAGCTTTCTTT
CDR3aa: CSPSTGSNTEAFF

d_gene: NA
j_gene: TRBJ1-4
v_gene: TRBV20-1
abundance: few
CDR3nt: TGCAGTGCTAGAGATAATGCAGGGTCGGAAAAACTGTTTTTT
CDR3aa: CSARDNAGSEKLFF

d_gene: TRBD2
j_gene: TRBJ2-7
v_gene: TRBV3-1
abundance: NA
CDR3nt: TGTGCCAGCAGCCAATCACTAGCGGGGGTCTACGAGCAGTACTTC
CDR3aa: CASSQSLAGVYEQYF

d_gene: NA
j_gene: TRBJ2-1
v_gene: TRBV6-6
abundance: NA
CDR3nt: TGTGCCAGCAGTTACTCGGTAGCGGAGCAGTTCTTC
CDR3aa: CASSYSVAEQFF

d_gene: TRBD2
j_gene: TRBJ2-3
v_gene: TRBV5-1
abundance: NA
CDR3nt: TGCGCCAGCAGCCCGTCTAGCGGGGGTTTCGATACGCAGTATTTT
CDR3aa: CASSPSSGGFDTQYF

d_gene: TRBD1
j_gene: TRBJ2-7
v_gene: TRBV29-1
abundance: NA
CDR3nt: TGCAGCGTTGAACCCGGGACAGGTCCTGAGCAGTACTTC
CDR3aa: CSVEPGTGPEQYF

d_gene: NA
j_gene: TRBJ1-4
v_gene: TRBV12-3/TRBV12-4
abundance: many
CDR3nt: TGTGCCAGCAGACCCTACGGGGGGAGGAATGAAAAACTGTTTTTT
CDR3aa: CASRPYGGRNEKLFF

d_gene: TRBD1
j_gene: TRBJ2-4
v_gene: TRBV4-1
abundance: NA
CDR3nt: TGCGCCAGCAGCCCCTCGGGGACAGGGGTGAACATTCAGTACTTC
CDR3aa: CASSPSGTGVNIQYF

d_gene: NA
j_gene: TRBJ1-4
v_gene: TRBV6-6
abundance: few
CDR3nt: TGTGCCAGCAGTTACTCCCGGGGCCCAGATGAAAAACTGTTTTTT
CDR3aa: CASSYSRGPDEKLFF

d_gene: NA
j_gene: TRBJ2-5
v_gene: TRBV7-3
abundance: NA
CDR3nt: TGTGCCAGCAGCTTAAGACAGGGGAGGGGGACCCAGTACTTC
CDR3aa: CASSLRQGRGTQYF

d_gene: TRBD1
j_gene: TRBJ1-4
v_gene: TRBV4-1
abundance: NA
CDR3nt: TGCGCCAGCAGCCGCCGGGACAGGGGAGACGAAAAACTGTTTTTT
CDR3aa: CASSRRDRGDEKLFF

d_gene: NA
j_gene: TRBJ2-1
v_gene: TRBV7-2
abundance: few
CDR3nt: TGTGCCAGCAGCTTACCAGGGGGGAATCGGCAGTTCTTC
CDR3aa: CASSLPGGNRQFF

d_gene: TRBD1
j_gene: TRBJ1-4
v_gene: TRBV7-2
abundance: few
CDR3nt: TGTGCGACCAGGGGGACAGGGGACGAAAAACTGTTTTTT
CDR3aa: CATRGTGDEKLFF

d_gene: TRBD1
j_gene: TRBJ2-7
v_gene: TRBV27
abundance: NA
CDR3nt: TGTGCCAGCAGTACGACAGGGGGCAGCGAGCAGTACTTC
CDR3aa: CASSTTGGSEQYF

d_gene: TRBD2
j_gene: TRBJ2-1
v_gene: TRBV7-3
abundance: NA
CDR3nt: TGTGCCAGCAGCTCCCCAGCGGGGGGGTTCAATGAGCAGTTCTTC
CDR3aa: CASSSPAGGFNEQFF

d_gene: NA
j_gene: TRBJ2-4
v_gene: TRBV5-5
abundance: NA
CDR3nt: TGTGCCAGCAGCGGTGACAGGGAGGACATTCAGTACTTC
CDR3aa: CASSGDREDIQYF

d_gene: TRBD1
j_gene: TRBJ1-2
v_gene: TRBV4-3
abundance: NA
CDR3nt: TGCGCCAGCAGCCAGACAGGGGGGGGAGACTATGGCTACACCTTC
CDR3aa: CASSQTGGGDYGYTF

d_gene: TRBD1
j_gene: TRBJ1-4
v_gene: TRBV20-1
abundance: NA
CDR3nt: TGCAGTATTACAGGGGAGGATAATGAAAAACTGTTTTTT
CDR3aa: CSITGEDNEKLFF

d_gene: TRBD2
j_gene: TRBJ2-3
v_gene: TRBV4-2
abundance: NA
CDR3nt: TGTGCCAGCAGCCCTGCGTCGGGACGGGGGGGAGATACGCAGTATTTT
CDR3aa: CASSPASGRGGDTQYF

d_gene: NA
j_gene: TRBJ1-2
v_gene: TRBV4-1
abundance: NA
CDR3nt: TGCGCCAGCAGCCAAGACAACCTCTATGGCTACACCTTC
CDR3aa: CASSQDNLYGYTF

d_gene: NA
j_gene: TRBJ1-1
v_gene: TRBV29-1
abundance: NA
CDR3nt: TGCAGCGTTGACAGGTTTCTGGGGTTTGAAGCTTTCTTT
CDR3aa: CSVDRFLGFEAFF

d_gene: NA
j_gene: TRBJ2-1
v_gene: TRBV3-1
abundance: few
CDR3nt: TGTGCCAGCAGCCTACTAAGCACCTACAATGAGCAGTTCTTC
CDR3aa: CASSLLSTYNEQFF

d_gene: TRBD2
j_gene: TRBJ2-5
v_gene: TRBV4-1
abundance: few
CDR3nt: TGCGCCAGCAGCCAGGATGGACTAGCGGGTAAACAAGAGACCCAGTACTTC
CDR3aa: CASSQDGLAGKQETQYF

d_gene: NA
j_gene: TRBJ1-1
v_gene: TRBV2
abundance: NA
CDR3nt: TGTGCCAGCAGCTTGACAGACTTGAACACTGAAGCTTTCTTT
CDR3aa: CASSLTDLNTEAFF

d_gene: NA
j_gene: TRBJ1-4
v_gene: TRBV27
abundance: NA
CDR3nt: TGTGCCAGCAGTTTGCAGGGAGGCGCTAATGAAAAACTGTTTTTT
CDR3aa: CASSLQGGANEKLFF

d_gene: NA
j_gene: TRBJ2-5
v_gene: TRBV24-1
abundance: NA
CDR3nt: TGTGCCACCAGTGACCCAAATTCGGCGGAGACCCAGTACTTC
CDR3aa: CATSDPNSAETQYF

d_gene: TRBD1
j_gene: TRBJ1-4
v_gene: TRBV24-1
abundance: NA
CDR3nt: TGTGCCACCAGTGGCTTGACGGACAGGAGAAATGAAAAACTGTTTTTT
CDR3aa: CATSGLTDRRNEKLFF

d_gene: TRBD1
j_gene: TRBJ1-4
v_gene: TRBV29-1
abundance: few
CDR3nt: TGCAGCGTGCAACCCTTGACAGGGGAGGGCACTAATGAAAAACTGTTTTTT
CDR3aa: CSVQPLTGEGTNEKLFF

d_gene: TRBD2
j_gene: TRBJ2-3
v_gene: TRBV20-1
abundance: NA
CDR3nt: TGCAGTGCTAGCGGGACTAGCGCCCGTCGAGATACGCAGTATTTT
CDR3aa: CSASGTSARRDTQYF

d_gene: NA
j_gene: TRBJ1-5
v_gene: TRBV19
abundance: many
CDR3nt: TGTGCCAGTAGTTTGACAGGTGCTCACGGGCCCCAGCATTTT
CDR3aa: CASSLTGAHGPQHF

d_gene: TRBD2
j_gene: TRBJ2-3
v_gene: TRBV7-2
abundance: NA
CDR3nt: TGTGCCAGCAGCTACGGACTAGCGGGGACGGCAGATACGCAGTATTTT
CDR3aa: CASSYGLAGTADTQYF

d_gene: NA
j_gene: TRBJ1-6
v_gene: TRBV28
abundance: few
CDR3nt: TGTGCCAGCAGTTCTCATAATTCACCCCTCCACTTT
CDR3aa: CASSSHNSPLHF

d_gene: NA
j_gene: TRBJ2-3
v_gene: TRBV6-2/TRBV6-3
abundance: NA
CDR3nt: TGTGCCAGCAGTTACAGGGCAAAGGGAAGCGGAACAGATACGCAGTATTTT
CDR3aa: CASSYRAKGSGTDTQYF

d_gene: NA
j_gene: TRBJ1-2
v_gene: TRBV13
abundance: NA
CDR3nt: TGTGCCAGCAGCTTAGCGGCGGCGGGGGGCTACACCTTC
CDR3aa: CASSLAAAGGYTF

d_gene: NA
j_gene: TRBJ2-3
v_gene: TRBV3-1
abundance: NA
CDR3nt: TGTGCCAGCAGCCAAGATCAGGGGGGAAGCACAGATACGCAGTATTTT
CDR3aa: CASSQDQGGSTDTQYF

d_gene: NA
j_gene: TRBJ2-5
v_gene: TRBV4-3
abundance: few
CDR3nt: TGCGCCAGCAGCCCTGGATGGACACAGCAAGAGACCCAGTACTTC
CDR3aa: CASSPGWTQQETQYF

d_gene: TRBD1
j_gene: TRBJ2-1
v_gene: TRBV6-2/TRBV6-3
abundance: NA
CDR3nt: TGTGCCAGCAGTCAACAGGGGTTATCCTACAATGAGCAGTTCTTC
CDR3aa: CASSQQGLSYNEQFF

d_gene: TRBD2
j_gene: TRBJ2-2
v_gene: TRBV20-1
abundance: NA
CDR3nt: TGCAGTGTTAAGCAGGGCGGGGGAATCGGGGAGCTGTTTTTT
CDR3aa: CSVKQGGGIGELFF

d_gene: TRBD1
j_gene: TRBJ2-1
v_gene: TRBV6-1
abundance: few
CDR3nt: TGTGCCAGCAGTACCGGGCCAGGGGGTAATGAGCAGTTCTTC
CDR3aa: CASSTGPGGNEQFF

d_gene: NA
j_gene: TRBJ1-1
v_gene: TRBV12-3/TRBV12-4
abundance: NA
CDR3nt: TGTGCCAGCAGTGCCTGGAACCGGGGGGGCACTGAAGCTTTCTTT
CDR3aa: CASSAWNRGGTEAFF

d_gene: NA
j_gene: TRBJ2-7
v_gene: TRBV9
abundance: NA
CDR3nt: TGTGCCAGCAGCAAGGGACACGAAATCTCCTACGAGCAGTACTTC
CDR3aa: CASSKGHEISYEQYF

d_gene: TRBD2
j_gene: TRBJ2-3
v_gene: TRBV7-2
abundance: few
CDR3nt: TGTGCCAGCAGCTCCTCGGGACTAGCTCCAGATACGCAGTATTTT
CDR3aa: CASSSSGLAPDTQYF

d_gene: TRBD2
j_gene: TRBJ2-1
v_gene: TRBV12-3/TRBV12-4
abundance: NA
CDR3nt: TGTGCCAGCACCGCGGGGGTAGGTGAGCAGTTCTTC
CDR3aa: CASTAGVGEQFF

d_gene: TRBD1
j_gene: TRBJ2-6
v_gene: TRBV4-1
abundance: few
CDR3nt: TGCGCCAGCAGACAGGGGCCGAGCTCTGGGGCCAACGTCCTGACTTTC
CDR3aa: CASRQGPSSGANVLTF

d_gene: TRBD1
j_gene: TRBJ1-1
v_gene: TRBV4-3
abundance: NA
CDR3nt: TGCGCCAGCAGCCAAGATCGAATCCAGGGGGCTGAAGCTTTCTTT
CDR3aa: CASSQDRIQGAEAFF

d_gene: NA
j_gene: TRBJ1-1
v_gene: TRBV20-1
abundance: few
CDR3nt: TGCAGGGCTGATGGGTTTACTGAAGCTTTCTTT
CDR3aa: CRADGFTEAFF

d_gene: NA
j_gene: TRBJ2-3
v_gene: TRBV3-1
abundance: few
CDR3nt: TGTGCCAGCAGCCCTGGTGAGGGACGCACAGATACGCAGTATTTT
CDR3aa: CASSPGEGRTDTQYF

d_gene: TRBD2
j_gene: TRBJ2-2
v_gene: TRBV10-3
abundance: NA
CDR3nt: TGTGCCATCAGCCCAACTAGCGGGGGTTACGGCGGGGAGCTGTTTTTT
CDR3aa: CAISPTSGGYGGELFF